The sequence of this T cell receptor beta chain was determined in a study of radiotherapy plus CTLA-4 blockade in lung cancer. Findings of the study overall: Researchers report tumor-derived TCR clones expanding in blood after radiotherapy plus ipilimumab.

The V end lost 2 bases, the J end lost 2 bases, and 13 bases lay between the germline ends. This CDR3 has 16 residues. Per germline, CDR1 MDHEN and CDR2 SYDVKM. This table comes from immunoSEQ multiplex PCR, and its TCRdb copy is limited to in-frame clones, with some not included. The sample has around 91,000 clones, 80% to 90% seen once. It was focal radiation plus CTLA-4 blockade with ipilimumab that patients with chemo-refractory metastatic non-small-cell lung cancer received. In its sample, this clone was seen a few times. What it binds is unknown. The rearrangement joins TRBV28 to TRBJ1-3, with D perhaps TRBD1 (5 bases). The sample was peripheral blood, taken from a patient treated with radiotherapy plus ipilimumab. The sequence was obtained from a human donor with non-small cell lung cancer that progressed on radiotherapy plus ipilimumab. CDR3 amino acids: CASSLLDTDAGNTIYF. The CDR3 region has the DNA TGTGCCAGCAGTTTACTGGACACGGACGCTGGAAACACCATATATTTT.